This T cell receptor (beta chain) was sequenced during a study of T cell responses to AZD1222 COVID-19 vaccine (dated by TCRdb to about 2021). Study-wide context: Because spike-specific TCR depth and breadth did not differ between the two schedules, AZD1222 recipients who got a second dose at roughly 4 weeks were pooled with those who got a second dose at roughly 12 weeks. A total of about 240 trial participants underwent TCR sequencing, of whom nearly 210 received two doses of AZD1222 and roughly 25 received two doses of the MenACWY control vaccine. Trial participants were enrolled into age subgroups of 18-55, 56-69 and 70-plus years, which contained about 160, 30 and 59 TCR-sequenced participants, respectively. What the authors observed across the whole study: After two AZD1222 doses, spike-specific TCR breadth and depth were significantly higher than at day 0 and than in MenACWY recipients. CD4 TCRs associated with the vaccine covered the entire spike protein, and the dominant responses were in regions 160-218 and 743-854. Nearly half of unique spike-specific TCRs reportedly recognized epitopes outside regions mutated in the B.1.351 and B.1.1.7 variants. The 56-69-year group was small, and its depth increase did not reach significance, likely because of low power. Only five or six AZD1222 recipients were SARS-CoV-2 seropositive at baseline, limiting conclusions about previously exposed vaccinees. Participants were mostly white British and included more females than males, and it was suggested by the authors that clonal diversity may have been underestimated. Because no day 14 peak-response samples were available, the repertoires could be characterized only after the peak T cell response.

The CDR3 regions of human TCRbeta chains were subjected to immunosequencing. Regarding the original processing steps: TCRs in the repertoires were matched against a reference library of SARS-CoV-2-specific TCRs that had been generated with the MIRA antigen-specificity platform. Breadth was defined as the fraction of unique TCRs that were SARS-CoV-2-associated, and depth was defined as the fraction of total T cells that were SARS-CoV-2-associated. Each spike-specific TCR was assigned to its reactive spike region and to a CD4 or CD8 class using the MIRA data. Log10-transformed breadth and depth values were compared by one-way ANOVA with Sidak's multiple comparisons tests. The clones in this table, taken by TCRdb from immuneACCESS, are in-frame only. Not every clone is retained; where verified, under half of the shortfall comes from an unresolved V gene, and the cause of the rest is unknown. V and J calls and clone size come straight from that table; D and trimming were deduced from the DNA. The sample table contains approximately 110,000 clones; only one count was recorded for roughly 87% of them. The ten biggest clones cover 8.5% to 10% of the sample.

The sample's time point label is to be understood as: baseline before first vaccination. Vaccinee samples came from UK trials COV001 and COV002, including a single-blind randomized controlled phase 2/3 trial of AZD1222 (ChAdOx1 nCoV-19) in healthy adults. For TCRbeta chain sequencing, PBMC samples were collected from trial participants at day 0 and at day 28 after the second dose. This clone was counted a single time. This receptor's antigen is unknown. Qualities for individual bases were not recorded, and no much larger clone is one base off. As encoded in the germline V gene, CDR1 is SGHTA while CDR2 is FQGNSA. The CDR3 sequence holds 17 residues, the cysteine and phenylalanine included. Kept here is only the CDR3 DNA, which spans 51 bases and is read in frame from base 1. V is shortened by 3 bases, J by 6 bases, and the region joining them spans 23 bases.

The receptor's source is an adult in good health. The sequence links TRBV7-2 to TRBJ1-2, with no confident D gene call. Source: peripheral blood, taken on day 0 of AZD1222 vaccination. The CDR3 protein sequence reads: CASSFKASGLGYHGYTF. The sequenced DNA is TGTGCCAGCAGCTTTAAAGCCTCCGGGTTGGGGTACCATGGCTACACCTTC.